What follows are 20 T cell receptor beta chains derived from one specimen sequenced in a study of cytomegalovirus exposure and HLA in healthy donors. Both 60 Vbeta primers and 13 Jbeta primers went into the PCR. Measured with immunoSEQ multiplex PCR; TCRdb has only the in-frame clones, and not every one. The data hold 130,000 or so clones, with around 66% observed a single time. The sample comprised PBMCs. The source is a woman between 40 and 55 years old in good health and CMV-seropositive.

The J gene is TRBJ2-7, the V gene TRBV25-1, with a weak D call TRBD2 (6 bases). CDR3 length: 14 residues. V was clipped by 4 bases and J by 1 base, with 11 bases between them. Germline loops: CDR1 MGHDK, CDR2 SYGVNS. The DNA of the CDR3 is TGTGCCAGCAGTGTTGGAGGGACTTCCTACGAGCAGTACTTC. Encoded protein: CASSVGGTSYEQYF.

This clone was counted at least ten times. V is TRBV7-9 and J is TRBJ1-5; possibly TRBD1 for D (5 bases). The V gene lost 5 bases and the J gene lost 0 bases, with 14 bases spanning the gap. The CDR3 length is 16 residues. Germline assignment: CDR1 SEHNR and CDR2 FQNEAQ (reference sequence). This CDR3 is CASSLAQGVSNQPQHF. For the CDR3, the DNA is TGTGCCAGCAGCCTGGCCCAGGGTGTTAGCAATCAGCCCCAGCATTTT.

The chain recombines TRBV30 with TRBJ1-4; TRBD1 matches at 8 bases. With V trimmed by 8 bases and J by 8 bases, 7 bases remained unmatched. CDR1 and CDR2 (germline): GTSNPN, SVGIG (reference sequence). The CDR3 runs 12 residues. CDR3 amino acids: CAGQGRKEKLFF. DNA for the CDR3: TGTGCCGGACAGGGCCGAAAGGAAAAACTGTTTTTT.

The table lists this clone with a few counts. The chain has TRBV5-1 and TRBJ2-1, with D possibly matching TRBD1 (6 bases). This CDR3 contains 13 residues. V lost 4 bases and J lost 5, with 10 bases in between. Germline V gene data show CDR1 as SGHRS and CDR2 as YFSETQ. CDR3 region: CASSPDSNNEQFF. CDR3 DNA sequence: TGCGCCAGCAGCCCGGACAGTAACAATGAGCAGTTCTTC.

This chain connects TRBV4-1 to TRBJ1-1, with D tentatively TRBD1 (5 bases). Germline-derived CDR1 and CDR2 are MGHRA and YSYEKL. The V and J ends lost 0 bases and 0 bases respectively, with 14 bases between them. The CDR3 consists of 17 residues. CDR3 protein: CASSQDPPGLLNTEAFF. The CDR3 DNA reads as TGCGCCAGCAGCCAAGATCCCCCAGGGCTCCTGAACACTGAAGCTTTCTTT.

The chain recombines TRBV4-1 with TRBJ2-3; D ambiguous. The germline V gene encodes CDR1 MGHRA and CDR2 YSYEKL. V lost 1 base, J lost 4 bases, and 12 bases lay in between. The CDR3 runs 15 residues. CDR3 DNA sequence: TGCGCCAGCAGCCAAGTCGTAGGCGCGGCAGATACGCAGTATTTT. It is translated as CASSQVVGAADTQYF.

The CDR3 DNA sequence: TGTGCCACCAGCAGAGGTGGGGGGGAGGCCACAGATACGCAGTATTTT. This codes for CATSRGGGEATDTQYF. This chain connects TRBV15 to TRBJ2-3; 7 nucleotides agree with TRBD2. This CDR3 is built from 16 residues. Germline CDR1 is LNHNV and CDR2 is YYDKDF (reference sequence). V dropped 1 base and J dropped 2; count of bases not matched to a gene: 6.

The V call is TRBV11-2, the J call TRBJ2-7; D not certain. There are 16 residues in the CDR3. Germline assignment: CDR1 SGHAT and CDR2 FQNNGV. Trimming pared 0 bases from V and 0 bases from J, leaving 12 bases between. The CDR3 region is CASSLEQRLSSYEQYF. The DNA for the CDR3 is TGTGCCAGCAGCTTAGAGCAGCGTTTAAGCTCCTACGAGCAGTACTTC.

This chain's CDR3 is CASSLGQGAYEQYF. The CDR3 DNA is TGTGCCAGCAGCTTGGGACAGGGGGCCTACGAGCAGTACTTC. The chain joins TRBV6-5 to TRBJ2-7, with TRBD1 matching over 11 bases. Germline V lookup: CDR1 MNHEY, CDR2 SVGAGI. The CDR3 has 14 residues. Trimming removed 6 bases from V and 2 bases from J; junction bases left unmatched: 3.

This clone was counted only a few times. V gene TRBV5-1 combines with J gene TRBJ2-6; 7 bases are shared with TRBD1. CDR3 length equals 14 residues. The germline V gene has CDR1 SGHRS and CDR2 YFSETQ. V lost 4 bases to trimming and J lost 2 bases; unmatched junction nucleotides: 0. This CDR3 reads CASSGTAGANVLTF. In DNA form, the CDR3 reads TGCGCCAGCAGCGGGACAGCTGGGGCCAACGTCCTGACTTTC.

The CDR3 coding sequence is TGTGCCAGCTCACCACCAGGGACAGTGAACACTGAAGCTTTCTTT. It yields the protein CASSPPGTVNTEAFF. The rearrangement uses TRBV18 and TRBJ1-1; 7 bases match TRBD1. Unmatched junction bases numbered 1, after V lost 0 bases and J lost 0 bases. Germline V gives CDR1 KGHSH, CDR2 LQKENI. The CDR3 extends over 15 amino acids.

This clone was picked up a small number of times. The rearrangement uses TRBV6-6 and TRBJ1-6; 10 nucleotides match TRBD1. V lost 5 bases to trimming and J lost 7 bases; unmatched junction nucleotides: 5. Germline V gene lookup returns CDR1 MNHNY and CDR2 SVGAGI (reference sequence). This CDR3 comprises 15 residues. The CDR3 region has the DNA TGTGCCAGCAGTAACGGACAGGGGGGAAATTCACCCCTCCACTTT. This codes for CASSNGQGGNSPLHF.

This clone was recorded a few times. The J gene is TRBJ2-2, the V gene TRBV7-2, with 8 bases that match TRBD2. The germline V gene has CDR1 SGHTA and CDR2 FQGNSA. The CDR3 has 14 residues. The V and J ends lost 5 bases and 7 bases, in that order; junction bases with no gene match: 6. DNA of the CDR3: TGTGCCAGCAGCGTTAGCGGGACCAACGGGGAGCTGTTTTTT. As protein: CASSVSGTNGELFF.

This chain joins TRBV30 and TRBJ2-7; D remains ambiguous. CDR3 length: 15 amino acids. In germline, CDR1 is GTSNPN, CDR2 SVGIG (reference sequence). V was pared by 0 bases and J by 0 bases, with 12 bases between. This CDR3 reads CAWSVGRSPSYEQYF. In nucleotides, the CDR3 is TGTGCCTGGAGTGTGGGCAGGTCACCCTCCTACGAGCAGTACTTC.

The chain employs TRBV11-3 and TRBJ2-5; D is perhaps TRBD2 (5 bases). V dropped 7 bases and J dropped 2 bases, with 14 bases sitting between them. The CDR3 covers 14 residues. Germline V CDR1 and CDR2: SGHNT, YENEEA. The CDR3 DNA reads TGTGCCAGCACCCTACGGACGGGGCAAGAGACCCAGTACTTC. Its translation: CASTLRTGQETQYF. The variable domain in full, with the rest retrieved from reference TRBV11-3 and TRBJ2-5, is EAGVVQSPRYKIIEKKQPVAFWCNPISGHNTLYWYLQNLGQGPELLIRYENEEAVDDSQLPKDRFSAERLKGVDSTLKIQPAELGDSAVYLCASTLRTGQETQYFGPGTRLLVL.

The rearrangement joins TRBV27 to TRBJ1-1; 7 bases are a match to TRBD1. V trimming: 5 bases; J trimming: 0 bases; junction bases outside the gene matches: 12. This CDR3 region has 17 residues. Germline CDR1 and CDR2: MNHEY and SMNVEV (reference sequence). The CDR3 bases are TGTGCCAGCAGTCCACCCCGGACAGGAGTTATGAACACTGAAGCTTTCTTT. Translating gives CASSPPRTGVMNTEAFF.

This clone was recorded only once. The chain couples TRBV27 to TRBJ1-2, with D perhaps TRBD1 (6 bases). V lost 3 bases to trimming and J lost 7 bases, with 12 bases between them. Germline V lookup: CDR1 MNHEY, CDR2 SMNVEV (reference sequence). CDR3 length: 13 residues. The CDR3 loop reads CASSFQGQTGYTF. The CDR3 DNA reads TGTGCCAGCAGTTTCCAGGGGCAGACTGGCTACACCTTC.

J is TRBJ1-1 and V is TRBV5-1, with D uncertain. The CDR3 extends over 13 amino acids. CDR1 and CDR2 from the germline V gene are SGHRS and YFSETQ. Trimming pared 5 bases from V and 1 base from J, leaving 9 bases between. The CDR3 sequence is CASRERPNTEAFF. The CDR3 DNA is TGCGCCAGCAGGGAGCGTCCGAACACTGAAGCTTTCTTT. The variable domain in full, with the rest retrieved from reference TRBV5-1 and TRBJ1-1, is KAGVTQTPRYLIKTRGQQVTLSCSPISGHRSVSWYQQTPGQGLQFLFEYFSETQRNKGNFPGRFSGRQFSNSRSEMNVSTLELGDSALYLCASRERPNTEAFFGQGTRLTVV.

J is TRBJ1-2 and V is TRBV7-2; D may be TRBD1 (6 bases). With 5 bases removed from V and 5 bases from J, the gap between germline ends came to 9 bases. The CDR3 runs to 12 residues. Germline V CDR1 and CDR2: SGHTA, FQGNSA. The CDR3: CASSPQGYGYTF. CDR3 coding DNA: TGTGCCAGCAGCCCTCAGGGGTATGGCTACACCTTC.

This clone qualifies as medium-sized. CDR3 DNA sequence: TGTGCCAGCAGTGAGGAGGGGACGAGCTCCTACGAGCAGTACTTC. This sequence encodes CASSEEGTSSYEQYF. The rearrangement joins TRBV6-1 to TRBJ2-7; maybe TRBD2 (6 bases). Trimming removed 3 bases from V and 0 bases from J, with 12 bases in between. CDR1 MNHNS and CDR2 SASEGT come from the germline V gene. This CDR3 spans 15 amino acids.